This T cell receptor (beta chain) was identified during a study of cytomegalovirus exposure and HLA in healthy donors. V gave up 3 bases and J gave up 3 bases; unmatched junction bases: 7. The CDR3 runs 16 residues. From germline, CDR1 is LNHDA and CDR2 SQIVND (reference sequence). In regard to this clone: The antigen remains unidentified.

The PCR employed 60 Vbeta primers together with 13 Jbeta primers. Generated by immunoSEQ multiplex PCR, the TCRdb table keeps only in-frame clones and is missing some. The repertoire holds roughly 120,000 clones, with 65% to 85% as singletons. Regarding the study as a whole: In an earlier analysis, about 87% or about 30%: the productive usage of most TCR beta V segments.

Sequencing was carried out using PBMCs. The receptor was derived from a woman under 40 in good health and CMV-seropositive. This chain connects TRBV19 to TRBJ2-7, with 11 bases that match TRBD1. The CDR3 loop reads CASSINAGTGGYEQYF. The CDR3 coding sequence is TGTGCCAGTAGTATCAACGCCGGGACAGGGGGCTACGAGCAGTACTTC.